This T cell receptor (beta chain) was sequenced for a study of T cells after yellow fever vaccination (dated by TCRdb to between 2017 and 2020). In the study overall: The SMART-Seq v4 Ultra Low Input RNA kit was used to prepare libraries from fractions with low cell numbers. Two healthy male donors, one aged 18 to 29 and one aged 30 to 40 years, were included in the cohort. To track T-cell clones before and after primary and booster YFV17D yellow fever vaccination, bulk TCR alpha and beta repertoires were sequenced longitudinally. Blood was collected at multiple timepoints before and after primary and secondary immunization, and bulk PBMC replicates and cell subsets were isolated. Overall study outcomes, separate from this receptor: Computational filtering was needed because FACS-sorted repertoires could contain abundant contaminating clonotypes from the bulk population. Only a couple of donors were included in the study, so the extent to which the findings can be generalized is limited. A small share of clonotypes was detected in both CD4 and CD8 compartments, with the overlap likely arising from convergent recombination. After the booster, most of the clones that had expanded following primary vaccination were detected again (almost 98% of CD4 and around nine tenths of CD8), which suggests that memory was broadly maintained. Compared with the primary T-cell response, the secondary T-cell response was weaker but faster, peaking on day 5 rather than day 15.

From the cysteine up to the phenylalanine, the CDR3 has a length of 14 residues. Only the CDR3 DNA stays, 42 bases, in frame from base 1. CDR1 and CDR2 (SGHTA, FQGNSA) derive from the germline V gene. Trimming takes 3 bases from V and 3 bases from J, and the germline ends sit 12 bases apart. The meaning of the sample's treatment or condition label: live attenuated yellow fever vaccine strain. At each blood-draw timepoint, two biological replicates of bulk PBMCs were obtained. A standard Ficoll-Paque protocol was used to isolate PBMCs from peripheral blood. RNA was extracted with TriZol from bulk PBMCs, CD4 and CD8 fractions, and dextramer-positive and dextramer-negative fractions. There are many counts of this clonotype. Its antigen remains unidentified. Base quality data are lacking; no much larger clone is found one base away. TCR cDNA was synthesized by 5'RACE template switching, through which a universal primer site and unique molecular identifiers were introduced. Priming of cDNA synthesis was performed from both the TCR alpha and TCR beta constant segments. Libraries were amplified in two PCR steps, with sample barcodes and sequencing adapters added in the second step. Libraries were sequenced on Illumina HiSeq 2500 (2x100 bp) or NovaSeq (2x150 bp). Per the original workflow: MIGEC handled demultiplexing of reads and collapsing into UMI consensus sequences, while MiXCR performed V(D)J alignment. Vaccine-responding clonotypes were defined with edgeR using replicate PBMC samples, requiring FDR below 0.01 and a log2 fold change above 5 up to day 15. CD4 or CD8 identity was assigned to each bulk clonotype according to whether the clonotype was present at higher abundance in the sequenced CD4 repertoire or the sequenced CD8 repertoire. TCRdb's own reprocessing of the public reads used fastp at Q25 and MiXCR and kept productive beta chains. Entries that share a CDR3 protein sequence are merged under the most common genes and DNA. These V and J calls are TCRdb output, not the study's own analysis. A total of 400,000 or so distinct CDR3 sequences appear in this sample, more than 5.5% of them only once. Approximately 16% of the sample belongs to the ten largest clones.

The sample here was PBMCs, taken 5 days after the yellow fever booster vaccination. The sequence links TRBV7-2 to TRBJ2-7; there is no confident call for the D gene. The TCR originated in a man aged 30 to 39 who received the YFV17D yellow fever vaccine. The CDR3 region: CASSFFAADYEQYF. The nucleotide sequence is TGTGCCAGCAGCTTCTTTGCCGCAGACTACGAGCAGTACTTC.